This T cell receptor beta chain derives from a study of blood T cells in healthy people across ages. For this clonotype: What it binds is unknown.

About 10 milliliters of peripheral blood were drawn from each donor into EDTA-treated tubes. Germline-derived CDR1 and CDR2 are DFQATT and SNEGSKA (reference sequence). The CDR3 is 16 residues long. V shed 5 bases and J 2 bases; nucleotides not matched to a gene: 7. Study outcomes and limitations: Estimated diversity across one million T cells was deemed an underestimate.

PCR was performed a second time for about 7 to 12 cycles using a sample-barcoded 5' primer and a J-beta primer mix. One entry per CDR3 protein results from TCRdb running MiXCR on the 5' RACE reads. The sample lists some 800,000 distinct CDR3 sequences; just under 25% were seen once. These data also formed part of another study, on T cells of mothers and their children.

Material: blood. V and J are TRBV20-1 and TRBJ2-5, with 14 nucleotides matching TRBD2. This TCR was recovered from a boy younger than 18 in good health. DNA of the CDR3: TGCAGTGCTCAGCCGGGACTAGCGGGGGATCAAGAGACCCAGTACTTC. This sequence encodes CSAQPGLAGDQETQYF.